This T cell receptor (beta chain) was observed in a study of blood T cell repertoires in COVID-19. Assay used: immunoSEQ multiplex PCR; TCRdb lists only in-frame clones, some missing. The sample yields about 200,000 clones, approximately 90% seen once. The V gene's germline CDR1 is KGHSH and CDR2 LQKENI. V shed 1 base, J shed 8 bases, and the junction held 2 bases outside the gene matches. The CDR3 covers 13 residues. The chain recombines TRBV18 with TRBJ2-1; 7 positions match TRBD2. Sequencing used peripheral blood. The TCR originated in a man aged 50 to 59 with acute or convalescent COVID-19. CDR3 in amino acids: CASSPLAGDEQFF. CDR3 DNA sequence: TGTGCCAGCTCACCACTCGCGGGGGATGAGCAGTTCTTC.